This is a list of T cell receptor beta chains from one sample in a study of brain T cells in children with intractable seizures. The data were produced by immunoSEQ multiplex PCR, yet TCRdb's version contains in-frame clones alone and is incomplete. The table records 340,000 or so clones, over 90% of them present only once. This sample comprised peripheral blood, obtained less than 6 months after surgery. Source of these receptors: a boy under three years old with tuberous sclerosis and intractable seizures. Each CDR3 is given with its conserved first and last residue. D genes are given only for firm matches. Rows give clone size only sometimes, using once, few, many, or a class for an expanded clone.

j_call clone_size d_call v_call cdr3_nt cdr3_aa
TRBJ1-1 NA TRBD1 TRBV7-9 TGTGCCAGCAGCTTACAATATTGGGGACAGGGGGCGAATGAAGCTTTCTTT CASSLQYWGQGANEAFF
TRBJ2-1 NA NA TRBV5-1 TGCGCCAGCAGCTGGGGACATTTTAATGAGCAGTTCTTC CASSWGHFNEQFF
TRBJ2-3 NA TRBD1 TRBV7-8 TGTGCCAGCAGAGATCCGGACAGGTTTTTCACAGATACGCAGTATTTT CASRDPDRFFTDTQYF
TRBJ2-7 NA TRBD2 TRBV5-1 TGCGCCAGCAGCCCCGGACTAGCGGTGATCTACGAGCAGTACTTC CASSPGLAVIYEQYF
TRBJ2-7 NA NA TRBV4-1 TGCGCCAGCAGCCCTACAGGCGGCGGTGGCGAGCAGTACTTC CASSPTGGGGEQYF
TRBJ2-6 NA TRBD1 TRBV19 TGTGCCAGTAGCAGGACAGGACCCGCTGGGGCCAACGTCCTGACTTTC CASSRTGPAGANVLTF
TRBJ2-5 NA NA TRBV4-2 TGTGCCAGCAGCCAAGATGTAACCCTACCGCGGGAGACCCAGTACTTC CASSQDVTLPRETQYF
TRBJ1-2 NA TRBD1 TRBV19 TGTGCCAGTAGTATCAGGGGACAGGTGACAAGCTATGGCTACACCTTC CASSIRGQVTSYGYTF
TRBJ2-1 NA TRBD2 TRBV6-2/TRBV6-3 TGTGCCAGCAGTTATCGGACTAGCGCCCGCAATGAGCAGTTCTTC CASSYRTSARNEQFF
TRBJ1-1 NA NA TRBV29-1 TGCACCTGGACTAGGGGAGACACTGAAGCTTTCTTT CTWTRGDTEAFF
TRBJ2-1 NA NA TRBV19 TGTGCCAGTACGGAGAGGGATGAGCAGTTCTTC CASTERDEQFF
TRBJ2-7 once NA TRBV20-1 TGCAGTGCTAGGGACGACTACGAGCAGTACTTC CSARDDYEQYF
TRBJ1-5 NA NA TRBV27 TGTGCCAGCAGTTTCCAGCTGAATCAGCCCCAGCATTTT CASSFQLNQPQHF
TRBJ1-2 once NA TRBV18 TGTGCCAGCTCACCACCAAGTGACACCTATGGCTACACCTTC CASSPPSDTYGYTF
TRBJ1-2 NA TRBD1 TRBV6-5 TGTGCCAGCAGTTACACGGGACAGGGCGACTATGGCTACACCTTC CASSYTGQGDYGYTF
TRBJ2-7 NA TRBD2 TRBV7-6 TGTGCCAGCTCACGGGGGGGCACCTACGAGCAGTACTTC CASSRGGTYEQYF
TRBJ2-2 NA TRBD2 TRBV14 TGTGCCAGCAGCCAAGCGCTAGCGGGGAACACCGGGGAGCTGTTTTTT CASSQALAGNTGELFF
TRBJ1-1 NA TRBD1 TRBV3-1/TRBV3-2 TGTGCCAGCAGCCCCGGGACAGTTGAAGCTTTCTTT CASSPGTVEAFF
TRBJ2-1 NA NA TRBV30 TGTGCCTGGAGTGTCGGCGGACCCTACAATGAGCAGTTCTTC CAWSVGGPYNEQFF
TRBJ1-2 NA TRBD1 TRBV30 TGTGCCGGACACAAACGAGAGGGGGCTGTATCACATGGCTACACCTTC CAGHKREGAVSHGYTF
TRBJ2-1 NA TRBD2 TRBV5-1 TGCGCCAGCAGCCCGCCTCTAGCGGGGGGCGAGTATGAGCAGTTCTTC CASSPPLAGGEYEQFF
TRBJ2-1 NA TRBD2 TRBV18 TGTGCCAGCTCCCCGAGACCCCCTGGGGCGGGGGAGGACAATGAGCAGTTCTTC CASSPRPPGAGEDNEQFF
TRBJ2-1 NA TRBD2 TRBV27 TGTGCCAGCAGCTCAAGCGGGAGCGAATACCCTGTGCAGTTCTTC CASSSSGSEYPVQFF
TRBJ1-1 NA NA TRBV30 TGTGCCTGGAGCCAAGGGACCTTGGGCACTGAAGCTTTCTTT CAWSQGTLGTEAFF
TRBJ1-2 NA TRBD1 TRBV5-1 TGCGCCAGCAGCACTGAGGGGACAGGGAACGGCTACACCTTC CASSTEGTGNGYTF
TRBJ2-7 NA NA TRBV20-1 TGCAGTGCTGCGATGGTGCAGTACTTC CSAAMVQYF
TRBJ1-4 NA NA TRBV5-4 TGTGCCAGCAGCTCCTGGGCTGGGGAAGAAAAACTGTTTTTT CASSSWAGEEKLFF
TRBJ1-4 NA NA TRBV7-2 TGTGCCAGCAGCATAAGAACAACTAATGAAAAACTGTTTTTT CASSIRTTNEKLFF
TRBJ2-7 NA TRBD1 TRBV15 TGTGCCACCAGCAGAGTTGGGACAGGATCCTACGAGCAGTACTTC CATSRVGTGSYEQYF
TRBJ1-6 NA NA TRBV7-9 TGTGCCAGCAGCTCCGATGTAGCACCCCTCCACTTT CASSSDVAPLHF
TRBJ2-3 NA NA TRBV6-5 TGTGCCAGCAAGAATACAGACACAGATACGCAGTATTTT CASKNTDTDTQYF
TRBJ2-3 NA TRBD2 TRBV7-8 TGTGCCACGGGGACTAGCGGGACGGCAGATACGCAGTATTTT CATGTSGTADTQYF
TRBJ1-2 NA NA TRBV19 TGTGCCAGTAGTATAGGGGGCCCTCTCCCTCCCTATGGCTACACCTTC CASSIGGPLPPYGYTF
TRBJ2-7 NA NA TRBV6-5 TGTGCCAGCACCACTTGGAGGGGGCGCGGCCACGAGCAGTACTTC CASTTWRGRGHEQYF
TRBJ1-5 NA NA TRBV29-1 TGCAGCGTTGCTTACTTAGGGGGCAATCAGCCCCAGCATTTT CSVAYLGGNQPQHF
TRBJ1-3 NA NA TRBV13 TGTGCCAGCAGCTCGCAACTCTCTGGAAACACCATATATTTT CASSSQLSGNTIYF
TRBJ1-4 NA NA TRBV11-3 TGTGCCAGCAGCCGCATGGGGGGGGATGAAAAACTGTTTTTT CASSRMGGDEKLFF
TRBJ2-3 NA TRBD2 TRBV24-1 TGTGCCACCAGTGATCCGACTAGCGGGATTACGACAGATACGCAGTATTTT CATSDPTSGITTDTQYF
TRBJ1-2 NA NA TRBV14 TGTGCCAGCAGCCAGGAGAATTGGGGCACCTATGGCTACACCTTC CASSQENWGTYGYTF
TRBJ2-5 NA TRBD2 TRBV9 TGTGCCAGCAGCGTAACTGGGACTAGCGGTCAGGGGACCCAGTACTTC CASSVTGTSGQGTQYF
TRBJ2-5 NA TRBD2 TRBV5-6 TGTGCCAGCAGCCCCCGACTAGCGGGAGGCCAAGAGACCCAGTACTTC CASSPRLAGGQETQYF
TRBJ2-5 NA NA TRBV6-6 TGTGCCAGCAGTTACTCTACAAGTGGGGGGACCCAGTACTTC CASSYSTSGGTQYF
TRBJ2-5 NA TRBD2 TRBV30 TGTGCCTGGGGGACTAGCGGGGAAGAGACCCAGTACTTC CAWGTSGEETQYF
TRBJ2-1 NA NA TRBV7-6 TGTGCCAGCAGCTTACAAGGTAGCGAGTACTACAATGAGCAGTTCTTC CASSLQGSEYYNEQFF
TRBJ2-5 NA NA TRBV30 TGTGCCTGGAGCGGTGGCTCGACTTGGTACCAAGAGACCCAGTACTTC CAWSGGSTWYQETQYF
TRBJ2-5 NA TRBD2 TRBV27 TGTGCCAGCAGTTTGGCTAGCGGGGGGGCCTACGAGACCCAGTACTTC CASSLASGGAYETQYF
TRBJ1-5 NA TRBD1 TRBV10-3 TGTGCCATCAGTGCGTACAGGGGGCAAGTGAGTCAGCCCCAGCATTTT CAISAYRGQVSQPQHF
TRBJ2-2 once TRBD2 TRBV15 TGTGCCACCAGCAGAGATGTGGCGGGGGCGAACACCGGGGAGCTGTTTTTT CATSRDVAGANTGELFF
TRBJ2-7 once NA TRBV19 TGTGCCAGTACTGGGCAGCCGAATCCCTACGAGCAGTACTTC CASTGQPNPYEQYF
TRBJ1-1 once NA TRBV2 TGTGCCAGGATCCGGGACTTGAACACTGAAGCTTTCTTT CARIRDLNTEAFF
TRBJ1-3 NA NA TRBV5-1 TGCGCCAGCAGCCCGGAGCTGCGGGGAAACACCATATATTTT CASSPELRGNTIYF
TRBJ1-2 NA NA TRBV2 TGTGCCAGCAGTGAGGGTCGGCTTAACTATGGCTACACCTTC CASSEGRLNYGYTF
TRBJ1-5 once NA TRBV4-1 TGCGCCAGCAGCCAAGCAGCTAGCAATCAGCCCCAGCATTTT CASSQAASNQPQHF